This entry is about one TCR beta chain. This clone was counted a single time. It lacks a known antigen. There are no base qualities to consult, and no much larger clone falls within one base. TCRbeta CDR3 regions were amplified from genomic DNA by means of the immunoSEQ Assay, a bias-controlled multiplex PCR. Per the authors' processing: Within the assay, amplification of reference gene primers was used to estimate how many nucleated cells each sample contained. To quantify the absolute abundance of each unique TCRbeta CDR3 rearrangement, sequence reads were collapsed and filtered. For each sample, productive Simpson clonality was calculated by taking the square root of Simpson's diversity index across productive rearrangements. TCRdb obtained this table from immuneACCESS and retained in-frame rearrangements with V and J assigned. These tables miss some clones; where compared with another copy, unresolved V genes account for less than half of the shortfall, and the remainder is unexplained. V, J and clone size derive from that table, while D and trimming were established from the DNA sequence. The table for this sample lists over 130,000 clones; approximately 88% of them were counted only once. The ten largest clones represent 28% of the sample.

The germline V gene encodes CDR1 KGHSH and CDR2 LQKENI. Germline trimming: 3 bases from V, 9 bases from J; junction bases outside gene matches: 9. From cysteine to phenylalanine, the CDR3 is 14 amino acids long. Of all the DNA, just the CDR3 is kept, 42 bases in frame from base 1. This specimen belongs to a study of blood T cell repertoires in COVID-19 (TCRdb year 2020). For the wider study: Samples covering the acute and convalescent phases of COVID-19 were provided by collaborators in the United States, Italy and Spain. The samples were drawn from the first 160 participants of the ongoing ImmuneRACE study and from over 950 subjects provided by 6 global collaborators. The prospective study material was composed of cDNA or gDNA derived from T cells, B-cell-depleted T cells, or PBMCs. A freely available public database, intended as a resource for researchers studying the immune response to SARS-CoV-2, is where the repertoires were released. A de-identified subject ID, COVID-19 status, age in years and sex were almost always included in the sample metadata. Subjects who had been exposed to COVID-19, were actively infected with it, or had recovered from it provided the deeply sampled blood TCRbeta repertoires that made up the dataset. Where HLA class I and class II types were available, the types were taken from metadata supplied by the sample provider, not from assay-based typing. General findings and caveats noted by the study authors: Clinical and demographic metadata were provided uncurated, with the amount varying by source and participant.

Each collaborating institution followed its own protocols to collect whole blood in K2EDTA tubes. For TCRbeta analysis, collaborator samples were shipped as frozen whole blood, as isolated PBMCs, or as DNA extracted from either sample type. The sequence derives from a human donor in a cohort sampled during active COVID-19. The chain was built from TRBV18 and TRBJ2-3; TRBD1 fits 7 bases in the junction. Sequences were obtained from peripheral blood. The CDR3 reads as follows: CASSPDRAVGTQYF. The nucleotide sequence reads as follows: TGTGCCAGCTCACCCGACAGGGCGGTCGGGACGCAGTATTTT. With the rest looked up from the reference TRBV18 and TRBJ2-3 genes rather than sequenced, the full variable domain is NAGVMQNPRHLVRRRGQEARLRCSPMKGHSHVYWYRQLPEEGLKFMVYLQKENIIDESGMPKERFSAEFPKEGPSILRIQQVVRGDSAAYFCASSPDRAVGTQYFGPGTRLTVL.